A selection of T cell receptor beta chains follows, all from one sample in a study of blood T cell repertoires in COVID-19. Assay used: immunoSEQ multiplex PCR; TCRdb lists only in-frame clones, some missing. Of fewer than 300,000 clones listed, around 89% were seen once; the top ten hold 6.3%. The sequenced sample consisted of peripheral blood. Receptors originate from a woman aged 50 to 60 with COVID-19, enrolled during active disease. The CDR3 runs from the conserved cysteine through the conserved F or W. D genes are given only for firm matches. Not every row has a clone size; where given, it reads once, few, many or a size class.

CDR3nt | CDR3aa | v_gene | abundance | d_gene | j_gene | len
TGTGCCAGCAGCTTAGACAGGGCCGACTATGGCTACACCTTC | CASSLDRADYGYTF | TRBV7-2 | . | . | TRBJ1-2 | 14
TGTGCCAGCAGCTCCGGACTAGCGGGGAACACAGATACGCAGTATTTT | CASSSGLAGNTDTQYF | TRBV11-3 | once | TRBD2 | TRBJ2-3 | 16
TGTGCCAGCAGCCAGAAGCAAGCAGATACGCAGTATTTT | CASSQKQADTQYF | TRBV14 | . | . | TRBJ2-3 | 13
TGTGCCAGCAGCCTGACAGGGGCCGGGGCCAACGTCCTGACTTTC | CASSLTGAGANVLTF | TRBV5-6 | . | TRBD1 | TRBJ2-6 | 15
TGTGCCAGCAGCGCCCGGCTCACTAGCGGGGCCCAACCATGGGAGCTGTTTTTT | CASSARLTSGAQPWELFF | TRBV7-9 | . | TRBD2 | TRBJ2-2 | 18
TGCGCCAGCAGCCAAGGCAACCTAGCGGGAGCCGGGGAGACCCAGTACTTC | CASSQGNLAGAGETQYF | TRBV4-3 | . | TRBD2 | TRBJ2-5 | 17
TGTGCCAGCAGCCACCAACGACTTAGGGGAGGGAATGAGCAGTTCTTC | CASSHQRLRGGNEQFF | TRBV3-1/TRBV3-2 | . | TRBD2 | TRBJ2-1 | 16
TGTGCCAGCAGTTCTAGCGGCCTAAGGGAGACCCAGTACTTC | CASSSSGLRETQYF | TRBV6-5 | . | TRBD2 | TRBJ2-5 | 14
TGTGCCAGCAGCGTGGGGACACGCGATCGTAAAGCTTTCTTT | CASSVGTRDRKAFF | TRBV9 | . | . | TRBJ1-1 | 14
TGTGCCACCAGTGATGCCCCCGGGACAGGGGATCGCGAGCAGTACTTC | CATSDAPGTGDREQYF | TRBV24-1 | . | TRBD1 | TRBJ2-7 | 16
TGTGCCACCAGTGATTTGCGCTCTGATAGCGGGCATTCCTACAATGAGCAGTTCTTC | CATSDLRSDSGHSYNEQFF | TRBV24-1 | . | TRBD2 | TRBJ2-1 | 19
TGTGCCAGCAGCGTAGGAGGGATTGGGGAGACCCAGTACTTC | CASSVGGIGETQYF | TRBV9 | once | . | TRBJ2-5 | 14
TGTGCCAGCACCACCCCGGACAGGGTGAGAACTGAAGCTTTCTTT | CASTTPDRVRTEAFF | TRBV28 | . | TRBD1 | TRBJ1-1 | 15
TGTGCCAGCAGCAAACGCGGGGGCGGGGGCACAGATACGCAGTATTTT | CASSKRGGGGTDTQYF | TRBV21-1 | . | . | TRBJ2-3 | 16
TGCGCCAGCAGCATAGGGACAGGGGGCAGGAGTGGCTACACCTTC | CASSIGTGGRSGYTF | TRBV5-1 | . | TRBD1 | TRBJ1-2 | 15
TGTGCCACCAGCAGAGATCACAGGGACACCTACGAGCAGTACTTC | CATSRDHRDTYEQYF | TRBV15 | . | . | TRBJ2-7 | 15
TGCGCCAGCAGCCGAGAAGACAGGGGTGAGGAGACCCAGTACTTC | CASSREDRGEETQYF | TRBV4-1 | few | TRBD1 | TRBJ2-5 | 15
TGTGCCAGCAATCCGACTAGCGGGAACACCGGGGAGCTGTTTTTT | CASNPTSGNTGELFF | TRBV6-5 | . | TRBD2 | TRBJ2-2 | 15
TGCAGCGTTGAAGACCCGGTCTTAGCGGCGACTACAAGTAATGAGCAGTTCTTC | CSVEDPVLAATTSNEQFF | TRBV29-1 | . | . | TRBJ2-1 | 18
TGTGCCAGCAGCTTTTCTAGCGGGGGGGAGACCCAGTACTTC | CASSFSSGGETQYF | TRBV7-2 | few | TRBD2 | TRBJ2-5 | 14
TGTGCCAGTAGTGTACCCGAGGCGGGGTTAAAGACCGGGGAGCTGTTTTTT | CASSVPEAGLKTGELFF | TRBV19 | . | . | TRBJ2-2 | 17
TGTGCCAGCTCACCGTTCGCACTAGCGGTTCAAGAGACCCAGTACTTC | CASSPFALAVQETQYF | TRBV18 | . | TRBD2 | TRBJ2-5 | 16
TGTGCCAGCAGTGACCCCTATTCACCCCTCCACTTT | CASSDPYSPLHF | TRBV6-1 | . | . | TRBJ1-6 | 12
TGTGCCAGCTCACCAGAAACAGGGGGCTTTGCTAATGAAAAACTGTTTTTT | CASSPETGGFANEKLFF | TRBV18 | . | TRBD1 | TRBJ1-4 | 17
TGCGCCAGCAGTGAGTCTAGGAGGGACTGGGAAAAACTGTTTTTT | CASSESRRDWEKLFF | TRBV10-2 | once | . | TRBJ1-4 | 15
TGTGCCAGTAGTATAGGGCAGGGGCAAGAGACCCAGTACTTC | CASSIGQGQETQYF | TRBV19 | . | . | TRBJ2-5 | 14
TGTGCCAGCAGCGCCGGGTATGGTACAGATACGCAGTATTTT | CASSAGYGTDTQYF | TRBV7-6 | . | . | TRBJ2-3 | 14
TGCAGCGCCGGAAAGGACAGGGGCAATGAGCAGTTCTTC | CSAGKDRGNEQFF | TRBV29-1 | . | TRBD1 | TRBJ2-1 | 13
TGCAGCGTAGTCCAAGGGACAGGGGGCGGCAACATTCAGTACTTC | CSVVQGTGGGNIQYF | TRBV29-1 | . | TRBD1 | TRBJ2-4 | 15
TGTGCCAGCAGCTTGCGTCCAGGGGGATTCTATGGCTACACCTTC | CASSLRPGGFYGYTF | TRBV5-4 | . | TRBD1 | TRBJ1-2 | 15
TGCAGCGTCCGTGGGACAGGGGGCTTTGAGACCCAGTACTTC | CSVRGTGGFETQYF | TRBV29-1 | . | TRBD1 | TRBJ2-5 | 14
TGTGCCCTTAAGGAGTGGAGGAGGAGCTCCTACGAGCAGTACTTC | CALKEWRRSSYEQYF | TRBV30 | once | . | TRBJ2-7 | 15
TGTGCCAGCAGCGTAGGCGCAGGGGGATTAAGGAATGAGCAGTTCTTC | CASSVGAGGLRNEQFF | TRBV9 | . | TRBD1 | TRBJ2-1 | 16
TGTGCCAGTAGTCTTTATGACATCAATGAGCAGTTCTTC | CASSLYDINEQFF | TRBV19 | . | . | TRBJ2-1 | 13
TGTGCCAGCAGTTCCCCAGGCCGGGATACGCAGTATTTT | CASSSPGRDTQYF | TRBV27 | . | . | TRBJ2-3 | 13
TGTGCCAGCAGCTTAGAGGCCAGCGGCGAGCAGTACTTC | CASSLEASGEQYF | TRBV11-2 | . | . | TRBJ2-7 | 13
TGTGCTAGTGGTTTGGAACTAGCGGAAGAGACCCAGTACTTC | CASGLELAEETQYF | TRBV12-5 | . | TRBD2 | TRBJ2-5 | 14
TGTGCCAGTAGTATAACGGGGGTACCAGAGACCCAGTACTTC | CASSITGVPETQYF | TRBV19 | . | . | TRBJ2-5 | 14
TGTGCCAGCAGCTCCGCGGGCGGGGGCACCACCTTC | CASSSAGGGTTF | TRBV7-9 | once | . | TRBJ2-4 | 12
TGTGCCAGCAGCACATGGGACAGGCAAACAGATACGCAGTATTTT | CASSTWDRQTDTQYF | TRBV7-8 | once | TRBD1 | TRBJ2-3 | 15
TGTGCCAGCAGCTTGGGACAGGGTTACGCCTACGAGCAGTACTTC | CASSLGQGYAYEQYF | TRBV5-5 | . | TRBD1 | TRBJ2-7 | 15
TGTGCCAGCAGCTTGCGAGGGAGCCCTGAAGCTTTCTTT | CASSLRGSPEAFF | TRBV13 | . | . | TRBJ1-1 | 13
TGTGCCAGCTTGGGACTAGCGGGATCCTCCTACAATGAGCAGTTCTTC | CASLGLAGSSYNEQFF | TRBV18 | . | TRBD2 | TRBJ2-1 | 16
TGTGCCAGCAGCTTAGAAGGCCCAGGCACCAATGAGCAGTTCTTC | CASSLEGPGTNEQFF | TRBV11-2 | . | . | TRBJ2-1 | 15
TGTGCCAGCTCACCCGGGACGGGGAGGGACATTCAGTACTTC | CASSPGTGRDIQYF | TRBV18 | . | TRBD2 | TRBJ2-4 | 14